This T cell receptor (beta chain) is from a study of blood T cell repertoires in COVID-19 (dated by TCRdb to about 2020). Describing the broader study: Collaborator samples came from the United States, Italy and Spain and covered acute and convalescent phases of COVID-19. Deeply sampled blood TCRbeta repertoires from subjects exposed to, actively infected with, or recovered from COVID-19 were included in the dataset. The material from the prospective study consisted of cDNA or gDNA derived from T cells, B-cell-depleted T cells, or PBMCs. Where HLA class I and class II types were available, the types were taken from metadata supplied by the sample provider, not from assay-based typing. The samples were drawn from two sources: the first 160 participants of the ongoing ImmuneRACE study, and fewer than 1,500 subjects contributed by 6 global collaborators. Nearly every sample came with metadata listing a de-identified subject ID, COVID-19 status, age in years and sex. The repertoires were released in a freely available public database intended as a resource for research on the immune response to SARS-CoV-2.

In regard to this clone: No antigen is known for it. The input lacks base qualities; no much larger clone sits a single base away.

TCRbeta CDR3 regions were amplified from genomic DNA using the immunoSEQ Assay, a bias-controlled multiplex PCR. In the authors' own workflow: The number of nucleated cells in each sample was estimated by amplification of reference gene primers within the assay. Sequence reads were collapsed and filtered to measure the absolute abundance of every unique TCRbeta CDR3 rearrangement. For each sample, productive Simpson clonality was calculated as the square root of Simpson's diversity index over productive rearrangements. In its TCRdb copy, this immuneACCESS table keeps in-frame sequences only and misses some clones. Where compared with another copy, unresolved V genes explain less than half of these, and the others have no known cause. V and J calls and clone size follow that table, whereas D and trimming were derived from the DNA. Counted in this sample were approximately 250,000 clones; 83% of them appeared once. Approximately 5.7% of the sample lies in the top ten.

General study outcomes and caveats: Clinical and demographic metadata were provided uncurated, with the amount varying by source and participant.

The collaborating institutions used their own protocols to collect whole blood in K2EDTA tubes. For TCRbeta analysis, collaborators shipped samples in one of three forms: frozen whole blood, isolated PBMCs, or DNA extracted from either of those sample types. This clonotype was sampled from a human donor in a cohort sampled during active COVID-19. The sequenced sample consisted of peripheral blood.

CDR3 reads: CASSQHTGVTEAFF. The nucleotide sequence reads as follows: TGTGCCAGCAGTCAACACACCGGGGTAACTGAAGCTTTCTTT. The rearrangement joined TRBV2 to TRBJ1-1; the D gene lacks a confident call. The CDR3 goes from the cysteine to the phenylalanine over 14 residues. The retained sequence is limited to the CDR3, 42 bases, with the frame set at the first base. V and J are truncated by 5 bases and 5 bases respectively, leaving an intervening sequence of 15 bases. CDR1 and CDR2, per the germline V gene, are SNHLY and FYNNEI.